Presented here are 21 T cell receptor beta chains from one specimen sequenced in a study of beta chain features in type 1 diabetes. Reverse transcribing all isolated RNA meant expressed TCRB transcripts were sequenced. The protocol was immunoSEQ multiplex PCR, while the TCRdb copy is restricted to in-frame clones and leaves out a portion. The sample has around 500,000 clones, over 10% seen once. Sequenced material: naive CD4+ T cells from blood. The receptors were gathered from a woman under 30 in good health.

A few counts support this clone. The sample has other DNA sequences that encode this CDR3 too. The chain recombines TRBV20-1 with TRBJ2-3; D is unresolved. CDR1 is DFQATT and CDR2 is SNEGSKA in the germline V gene (reference sequence). V was shortened by 0 bases and J by 6 bases, with 4 bases between the two germline ends. The CDR3 contains 11 residues. The CDR3 loop is CSARERDTQYF. The CDR3 DNA is TGCAGTGCTAGAGAGAGGGATACGCAGTATTTT.

This clone occurred a few times. The chain links TRBV29-1 to TRBJ1-5, with a possible D match to TRBD1 (6 bases). Germline V gene sequence: CDR1 SQVTM, CDR2 ANQGSEA. The CDR3 consists of 13 residues. Deletions cut 4 bases from V and 4 bases from J, with 11 bases between. Here the CDR3 DNA reads TGCAGCGTTGCGGGGACACTGAATCAGCCCCAGCATTTT. It specifies CSVAGTLNQPQHF.

V gene TRBV5-1 combines with J gene TRBJ2-3; 8 nucleotides align to TRBD2. J gave up 4 bases and V 1 base, and 2 bases lay outside the gene matches. This CDR3 has 14 amino acids. The germline V gene encodes CDR1 SGHRS and CDR2 YFSETQ. The CDR3, as DNA: TGCGCCAGCAGCTTGTCCGGGAGGGCAGATACGCAGTATTTT. It is translated as CASSLSGRADTQYF.

The CDR3 loop reads CSVESIAGLREKLFF. Here the CDR3 DNA reads TGCAGCGTTGAAAGTATAGCAGGATTACGTGAAAAACTGTTTTTT. The chain has TRBV29-1 and TRBJ1-4; no firm D call. Trimming removed 2 bases at V and 7 bases at J, with 17 bases between. Germline lookup yields CDR1 SQVTM and CDR2 ANQGSEA. The CDR3 consists of 15 residues. The complete variable domain, with remaining parts taken from reference TRBV29-1 and TRBJ1-4, reads SAVISQKPSRDICQRGTSLTIQCQVDSQVTMMFWYRQQPGQSLTLIATANQGSEATYESGFVIDKFPISRPNLTFSTLTVSNMSPEDSSIYLCSVESIAGLREKLFFGSGTQLSVL.

V and J are TRBV4-2 and TRBJ2-3; D is uncertain. V was shortened by 3 bases and J by 8 bases, with 12 bases between the two germline ends. This CDR3 spans 13 amino acids. Germline V gene sequence: CDR1 LGHNA, CDR2 YNFKEQ. The CDR3 sequence: CASSQTVRSTQYF. CDR3 coding DNA: TGTGCCAGCAGCCAGACGGTCCGCTCTACGCAGTATTTT.

Only a few counts were recorded for this clone. This sequence joins TRBV29-1 and TRBJ2-5, with a possible D match to TRBD2 (6 bases). Germline V gene data show CDR1 as SQVTM and CDR2 as ANQGSEA. This CDR3 region has 14 residues. The ends were cut back, 1 base at V and 3 bases at J, with 12 bases in the middle. This CDR3 is CSVEAPGLKETQYF. In DNA, the CDR3 is TGCAGCGTTGAAGCACCGGGACTTAAAGAGACCCAGTACTTC.

The chain joins TRBV9 to TRBJ2-1; D is unclear. Per germline, CDR1 SGDLS and CDR2 YYNGEE. The germline V and J ends were trimmed by 0 bases and 5 bases, with 12 bases remaining between them. This CDR3 region has 15 residues. Here the CDR3 DNA reads TGTGCCAGCAGCGTAGTACCTCAGAGCCACAATGAGCAGTTCTTC. It is translated as CASSVVPQSHNEQFF. Combining the CDR3 with reference TRBV9 and TRBJ2-1 gives the whole variable domain DSGVTQTPKHLITATGQRVTLRCSPRSGDLSVYWYQQSLDQGLQFLIQYYNGEERAKGNILERFSAQQFPDLHSELNLSSLELGDSALYFCASSVVPQSHNEQFFGPGTRLTVL.

This clone occurred a few times. The V and J genes are TRBV30 and TRBJ1-2; D gene unclear. The V end was cut by 0 bases, the J end by 2 bases, with 16 bases between. This CDR3 has 16 amino acids. CDR1 GTSNPN and CDR2 SVGIG come from the germline V gene (reference sequence). The CDR3 DNA reads as TGTGCCTGGAGTGTACAGTACTGGACCTCCAACTATGGCTACACCTTC. It encodes CAWSVQYWTSNYGYTF.

This chain joins TRBV29-1 and TRBJ2-7; the match to TRBD1 covers 10 bases. The V gene's germline CDR1 is SQVTM and CDR2 ANQGSEA. CDR3 length: 12 amino acids. J lost 4 bases, V lost 7 bases, and 4 bases had no gene match. CDR3 nucleotides: TGCAGCGGTCGGGGACAGGGGTACGAGCAGTACTTC. Its protein is CSGRGQGYEQYF.

The chain employs TRBV7-2 and TRBJ1-4; D is perhaps TRBD1 (5 bases). In germline, CDR1 is SGHTA, CDR2 FQGNSA. This CDR3 has 17 amino acids. V lost 1 base to trimming and J lost 8 bases, with 20 bases between them. CDR3 sequence (DNA): TGTGCCAGCAGCTTAGAGATGCGAACAGGACTTGTAGAAAAACTGTTTTTT. Translated, it gives CASSLEMRTGLVEKLFF.

The gene calls are TRBV5-1 and TRBJ2-5; D may be TRBD1 (7 bases). Trimming shortened V by 1 base and J by 1 base, and 14 bases separated the two germline ends. The germline V gene has CDR1 SGHRS and CDR2 YFSETQ. The length of the CDR3 is 16 residues. CDR3: CASSLPPGGIQETQYF. The CDR3 nucleotides read TGCGCCAGCAGCTTGCCTCCAGGGGGGATCCAAGAGACCCAGTACTTC. Together with reference TRBV5-1 and TRBJ2-5, the CDR3 gives the full variable domain: KAGVTQTPRYLIKTRGQQVTLSCSPISGHRSVSWYQQTPGQGLQFLFEYFSETQRNKGNFPGRFSGRQFSNSRSEMNVSTLELGDSALYLCASSLPPGGIQETQYFGPGTRLLVL.

A remark on this clone: In the same sample, other DNA sequences code for this CDR3. The chain carries TRBV29-1 and TRBJ1-1; D might be TRBD1 (5 bases). This CDR3 region has 12 residues. Germline V gives CDR1 SQVTM, CDR2 ANQGSEA. The V end lost 4 bases, the J end lost 5 bases, and 11 bases lay between the germline ends. CDR3 in DNA: TGCAGCGTTGTGCCAGGGAATACTGAAGCTTTCTTT. It yields the protein CSVVPGNTEAFF.

The CDR3 DNA sequence: TGTGCCAGCAGCGACAGTTACCGCTACACCTTC. Residues: CASSDSYRYTF. This chain connects TRBV27 to TRBJ1-2; TRBD1 might be the D (5 bases). V lost 6 bases and J 9 bases, leaving 11 bases between the germline ends. This CDR3 has 11 amino acids. Per germline, CDR1 MNHEY and CDR2 SMNVEV (reference sequence).

V gene TRBV11-3 combines with J gene TRBJ2-6; D may be TRBD1 (5 bases). CDR1 is SGHNT, CDR2 YENEEA, per germline. The CDR3 runs 17 residues. Trimming removed 0 bases at V and 1 base at J, with 10 bases between. The CDR3 here is CASSLDSRVSGANVLTF. CDR3 nucleotides: TGTGCCAGCAGCTTAGATTCCAGGGTTTCTGGGGCCAACGTCCTGACTTTC.

The chain couples TRBV19 to TRBJ1-5; 10 bases agree with TRBD1. V lost 3 bases to trimming and J lost 5 bases; unmatched junction nucleotides: 4. The CDR3 runs 15 residues. The V gene's germline CDR1 is LNHDA and CDR2 SQIVND (reference sequence). The CDR3 coding sequence is TGTGCCAGTAGTATTCGGACAGGGGGTTATCAGCCCCAGCATTTT. This translates into CASSIRTGGYQPQHF. The variable domain in full, completed from reference TRBV19 and TRBJ1-5, reads DGGITQSPKYLFRKEGQNVTLSCEQNLNHDAMYWYRQDPGQGLRLIYYSQIVNDFQKGDIAEGYSVSREKKESFPLTVTSAQKNPTAFYLCASSIRTGGYQPQHFGDGTRLSIL.

This chain uses TRBV19 with TRBJ2-7, with D possibly being TRBD1 (6 bases). V lost 3 bases to trimming and J lost 0 bases, with 9 bases between them. From germline, CDR1 is LNHDA and CDR2 SQIVND (reference sequence). This CDR3 has 14 residues. CDR3: CASSIRTDSYEQYF. The CDR3 DNA follows: TGTGCCAGTAGTATCCGGACAGACTCCTACGAGCAGTACTTC.

The chain carries TRBV5-4 and TRBJ1-1; D gene ambiguous. Trimming pared 1 base from V and 1 base from J, leaving 5 bases between. Germline lookup yields CDR1 SGHNT and CDR2 YYREEE (reference sequence). CDR3 length: 13 residues. The CDR3 nucleotides are TGTGCCAGCAGCTTGATAAGGAACACTGAAGCTTTCTTT. Translation: CASSLIRNTEAFF.

The chain recombines TRBV5-1 with TRBJ2-2; 7 nucleotides agree with TRBD2. The ends lost 4 bases at V and 0 bases at J; junction bases unmatched: 6. Germline loops: CDR1 SGHRS, CDR2 YFSETQ. The CDR3 length is 16 residues. The CDR3 here is CASSPVAGANTGELFF. The CDR3 DNA sequence: TGCGCCAGCAGCCCCGTTGCGGGGGCGAACACCGGGGAGCTGTTTTTT.

In this sample, this clone turned up a few times. The chain recombines TRBV18 with TRBJ2-5; 7 nucleotides line up with TRBD2. The germline CDR1 and CDR2 sequences are KGHSH and LQKENI. There are 15 residues in the CDR3. J lost 4 bases, V lost 4 bases, and 9 bases had no gene match. CDR3 sequence reads: CASSLAGAEGETQYF. CDR3 DNA sequence: TGTGCCAGCTCACTGGCGGGAGCTGAGGGAGAGACCCAGTACTTC.

This clone was seen a handful of times. The chain uses TRBV5-1 and TRBJ1-1, with TRBD1 matching 7 bases. The CDR3 is 13 residues long. V lost 4 bases and J lost 0; bases outside the gene matches: 0. In germline, CDR1 is SGHRS, CDR2 YFSETQ. CDR3 protein: CASSDRVNTEAFF. DNA for the CDR3: TGCGCCAGCAGCGACAGGGTGAACACTGAAGCTTTCTTT.

For this clone: The junction departs from germline at one end; a sequencing error may be responsible. This chain connects TRBV7-7 to TRBJ2-5; weak D call: TRBD2 (6 bases). Germline V gives CDR1 SSHAT, CDR2 FNYEAQ (reference sequence). This CDR3 contains 15 residues. The CDR3, as DNA: TGTGCTAGCAGCCCCCACTTGGGGGGACAAGAGACCCAGTACTTC. This codes for CASSPHLGGQETQYF.